This TCR beta chain appears in the sequencing data of a study of OX40 agonist ivuxolimab in advanced cancers. Study-wide findings and caveats: Some of the lowest clonal expansion was seen in partial responders at 0.1-3.0 mg/kg.

The assay was immunoSEQ multiplex PCR, and TCRdb's table has in-frame clones only and misses some. The sample holds tens of thousands of clones, 75% to 95% seen once. This CDR3 contains 14 residues. V was trimmed by 6 bases and J by 3 bases, leaving 14 bases between them. Germline values: CDR1 MNHEY, CDR2 SVGAGI. Comments on this clone: Its antigen is as yet unknown.

Sequenced material: CD4+ or CD8+ T cells sorted from blood, taken in a trial of the OX40 agonist ivuxolimab. The receptor's source is an adult with an advanced solid tumor such as melanoma, head and neck, liver or kidney cancer. V is TRBV6-5 and J is TRBJ2-5; D is possibly TRBD2 (6 bases). CDR3 loop: CASSLGTAKETQYF. In DNA form, the CDR3 reads TGTGCCAGCAGCCTCGGGACTGCCAAAGAGACCCAGTACTTC.